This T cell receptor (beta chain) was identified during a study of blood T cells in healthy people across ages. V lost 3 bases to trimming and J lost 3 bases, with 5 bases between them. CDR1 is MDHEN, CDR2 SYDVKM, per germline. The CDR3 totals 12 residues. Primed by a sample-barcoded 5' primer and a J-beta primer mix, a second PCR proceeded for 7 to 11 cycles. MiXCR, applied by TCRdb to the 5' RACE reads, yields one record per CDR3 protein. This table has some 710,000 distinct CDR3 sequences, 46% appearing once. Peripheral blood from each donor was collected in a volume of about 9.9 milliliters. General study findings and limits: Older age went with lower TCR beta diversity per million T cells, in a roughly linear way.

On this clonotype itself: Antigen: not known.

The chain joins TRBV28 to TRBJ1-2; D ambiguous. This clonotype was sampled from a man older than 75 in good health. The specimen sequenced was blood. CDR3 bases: TGTGCCAGCAGTTTTCTGGACTATGGCTACACCTTC. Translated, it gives CASSFLDYGYTF.